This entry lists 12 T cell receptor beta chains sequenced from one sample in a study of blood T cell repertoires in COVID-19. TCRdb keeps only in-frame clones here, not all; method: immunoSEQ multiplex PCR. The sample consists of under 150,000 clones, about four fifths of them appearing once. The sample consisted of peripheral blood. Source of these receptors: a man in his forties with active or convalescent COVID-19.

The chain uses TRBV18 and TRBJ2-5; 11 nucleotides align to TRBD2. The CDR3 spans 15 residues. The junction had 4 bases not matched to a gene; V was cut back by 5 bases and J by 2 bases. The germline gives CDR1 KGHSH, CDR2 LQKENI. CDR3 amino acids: CASSTRLAGQETQYF. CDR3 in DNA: TGTGCCAGCTCAACCCGACTAGCGGGGCAAGAGACCCAGTACTTC.

The DNA of the CDR3 is TGTGCTACGGGTGGTGGGTTAGACTACAATGAGCAGTTCTTC. Encoded protein: CATGGGLDYNEQFF. V usage is TRBV6-6 and J usage is TRBJ2-1; D ambiguous. The CDR3 totals 14 residues. The germline V gene has CDR1 MNHNY and CDR2 SVGAGI (reference sequence).

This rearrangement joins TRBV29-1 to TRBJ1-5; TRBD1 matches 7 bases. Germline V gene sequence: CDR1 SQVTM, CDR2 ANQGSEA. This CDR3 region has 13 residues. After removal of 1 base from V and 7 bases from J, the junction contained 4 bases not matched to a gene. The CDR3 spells CSVEAGGGQPQHF. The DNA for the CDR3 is TGCAGCGTTGAAGCAGGGGGTGGACAGCCCCAGCATTTT.

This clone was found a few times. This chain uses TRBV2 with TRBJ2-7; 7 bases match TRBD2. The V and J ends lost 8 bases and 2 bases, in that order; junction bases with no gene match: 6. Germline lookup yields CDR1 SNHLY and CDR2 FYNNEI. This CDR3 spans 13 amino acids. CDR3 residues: CASLASGPYEQYF. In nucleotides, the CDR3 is TGTGCCAGCTTGGCTAGCGGCCCCTACGAGCAGTACTTC.

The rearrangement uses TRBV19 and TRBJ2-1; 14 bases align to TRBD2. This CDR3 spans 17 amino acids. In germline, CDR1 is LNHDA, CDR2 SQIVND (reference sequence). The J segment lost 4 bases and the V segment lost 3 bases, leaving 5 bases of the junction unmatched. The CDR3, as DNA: TGTGCCAGTAGTATGCGGGGACTAGCGGGGGCGTACAATGAGCAGTTCTTC. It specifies CASSMRGLAGAYNEQFF.

The CDR3 region has the DNA TGCGCCACCCATTCCGGGACAGGGAAACTGAACACTGAAGCTTTCTTT. Its protein product is CATHSGTGKLNTEAFF. The chain uses TRBV5-1 and TRBJ1-1; 9 bases align to TRBD1. V shed 9 bases and J 0 bases; nucleotides not matched to a gene: 12. Germline loops: CDR1 SGHRS, CDR2 YFSETQ. The CDR3 totals 16 residues.

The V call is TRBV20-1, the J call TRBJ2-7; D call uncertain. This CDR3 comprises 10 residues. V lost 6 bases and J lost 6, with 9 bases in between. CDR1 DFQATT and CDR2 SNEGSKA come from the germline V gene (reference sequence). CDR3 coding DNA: TGCAGTGCCGGCGCGGTCGAGCAGTACTTC. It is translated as CSAGAVEQYF.

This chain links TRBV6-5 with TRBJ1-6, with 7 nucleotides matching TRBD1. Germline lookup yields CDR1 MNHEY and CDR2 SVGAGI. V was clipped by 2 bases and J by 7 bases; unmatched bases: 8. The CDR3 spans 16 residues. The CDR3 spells CASSYRGPSGNSPLHF. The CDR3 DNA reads TGTGCCAGCAGTTACAGGGGGCCTTCAGGGAATTCACCCCTCCACTTT.

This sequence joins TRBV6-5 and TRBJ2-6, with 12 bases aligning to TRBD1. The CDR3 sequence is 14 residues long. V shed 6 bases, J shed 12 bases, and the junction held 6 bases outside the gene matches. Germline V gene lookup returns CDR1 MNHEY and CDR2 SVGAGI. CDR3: CASSLGTGGSVLTF. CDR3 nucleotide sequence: TGTGCCAGCAGCTTAGGGACAGGGGGCAGCGTCCTGACTTTC.

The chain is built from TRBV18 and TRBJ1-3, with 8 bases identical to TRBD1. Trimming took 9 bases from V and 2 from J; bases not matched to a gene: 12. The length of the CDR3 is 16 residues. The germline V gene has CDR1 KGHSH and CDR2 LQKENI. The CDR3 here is CARTPTDRVTGNTIYF. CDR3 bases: TGTGCCAGGACTCCGACGGACAGGGTGACTGGAAACACCATATATTTT. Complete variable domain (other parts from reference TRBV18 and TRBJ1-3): NAGVMQNPRHLVRRRGQEARLRCSPMKGHSHVYWYRQLPEEGLKFMVYLQKENIIDESGMPKERFSAEFPKEGPSILRIQQVVRGDSAAYFCARTPTDRVTGNTIYFGEGSWLTVV.

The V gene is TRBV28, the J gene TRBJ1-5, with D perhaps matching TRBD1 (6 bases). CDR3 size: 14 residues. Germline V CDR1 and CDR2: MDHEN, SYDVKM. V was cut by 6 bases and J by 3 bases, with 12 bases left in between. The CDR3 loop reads CASRRQGLNQPQHF. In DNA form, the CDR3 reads TGTGCCAGCAGACGCCAGGGGCTCAATCAGCCCCAGCATTTT.

CDR3 protein: CASSALLGREQQYF. CDR3 nucleotide sequence: TGCGCCAGCAGCGCTCTCCTTGGGAGGGAGCAGCAGTACTTC. This sequence joins TRBV4-3 and TRBJ2-7; 7 bases are a match to TRBD2. CDR3 size: 14 residues. The V and J ends lost 5 bases and 8 bases, in that order; junction bases with no gene match: 12. CDR1 is LGHNA and CDR2 is YSLEER in the germline V gene.